These 18 T cell receptor beta chains came from one sample sequenced in a study of cytomegalovirus exposure and HLA in healthy donors. With 60 Vbeta and 13 Jbeta primers, the PCR was carried out. Clones were read by immunoSEQ multiplex PCR, and TCRdb kept only the in-frame ones, dropping some. The sample lists 100,000 to 150,000 clones, roughly 68% occurring once. The sequenced material came from PBMCs. The receptors stem from a woman aged 50 to 60 in good health and CMV-seropositive.

This chain connects TRBV15 to TRBJ1-2, with D possibly TRBD1 on 5 matching bases. The V end lost 7 bases, the J end lost 5 bases, and 20 bases lay between the germline ends. The germline gives CDR1 LNHNV, CDR2 YYDKDF (reference sequence). This CDR3 comprises 15 residues. The CDR3 DNA is TGTGCCACCAAGCTGCAGGGTGGGTTGAAATATGGCTACACCTTC. It specifies CATKLQGGLKYGYTF.

The rearrangement uses TRBV7-6 and TRBJ2-3; D is unclear. The CDR3 consists of 15 residues. CDR1 and CDR2 (germline): SGHVS, FNYEAQ. Trimming stripped 5 bases from V and 3 bases from J, with 15 bases between. In nucleotides, the CDR3 is TGTGCCAGCAGCCCTCAACCAGTTGTTACAGATACGCAGTATTTT. It specifies CASSPQPVVTDTQYF.

The chain has TRBV30 and TRBJ1-5; D gene uncertain. V was trimmed by 1 base and J by 7 bases, leaving 11 bases between them. The CDR3 is made up of 13 amino acids. Germline V gene lookup returns CDR1 GTSNPN and CDR2 SVGIG (reference sequence). The CDR3 spells CAWSGRTHQPQHF. CDR3 DNA: TGTGCCTGGAGTGGGAGGACCCACCAGCCCCAGCATTTT. Drawing the rest from reference TRBV30 and TRBJ1-5, the complete variable domain is SQTIHQWPATLVQPVGSPLSLECTVEGTSNPNLYWYRQAAGRGLQLLFYSVGIGQISSEVPQNLSASRPQDRQFILSSKKLLLSDSGFYLCAWSGRTHQPQHFGDGTRLSIL.

CDR3 sequence reads: CASSFSGQGTYEQYF. The CDR3 nucleotides read TGCGCCAGCAGCTTTTCGGGACAGGGGACCTACGAGCAGTACTTC. The chain recombines TRBV5-1 with TRBJ2-7; 10 bases line up with TRBD1. Germline V gene lookup returns CDR1 SGHRS and CDR2 YFSETQ. After removal of 2 bases from V and 2 bases from J, the junction contained 4 bases not matched to a gene. CDR3 size: 15 residues.

The chain has TRBV15 and TRBJ1-5, with 7 bases aligning to TRBD1. Germline V gene lookup returns CDR1 LNHNV and CDR2 YYDKDF (reference sequence). The V gene end was trimmed by 2 bases and the J gene end by 7 bases; junction bases not matched to a gene: 5. The CDR3 spans 14 residues. CDR3 bases: TGTGCCACCAGCAGATCCAGGGGGGAACAGCCCCAGCATTTT. Translation gives CATSRSRGEQPQHF.

This sequence joins TRBV7-2 and TRBJ2-5; 8 bases are a match to TRBD2. Trimming removed 5 bases from V and 3 bases from J; junction bases left unmatched: 8. Germline-derived CDR1 and CDR2 are SGHTA and FQGNSA. CDR3 length: 15 residues. DNA of the CDR3: TGTGCCAGCAGCCCTCAAATTAGCGGGGAAGAGACCCAGTACTTC. This translates into CASSPQISGEETQYF. Variable domain in full (rest from reference TRBV7-2 and TRBJ2-5): GAGVSQSPSNKVTEKGKDVELRCDPISGHTALYWYRQSLGQGLEFLIYFQGNSAPDKSGLPSDRFSAERTGGSVSTLTIQRTQQEDSAVYLCASSPQISGEETQYFGPGTRLLVL.

This chain connects TRBV19 to TRBJ1-5, with D unresolved. The CDR3 contains 10 residues. Germline CDR1 and CDR2: LNHDA and SQIVND (reference sequence). The CDR3 DNA is TGTGCAAGAACGGATCAGCCCCAGCATTTT. This translates into CARTDQPQHF.

The chain combines TRBV4-1 with TRBJ2-1; D unclear. Germline V gives CDR1 MGHRA, CDR2 YSYEKL. With 4 bases removed from V and 3 bases from J, the gap between germline ends came to 10 bases. The length of the CDR3 is 14 residues. DNA of the CDR3: TGCGCCAGCAGCCCAGGATTAGTCTACAATGAGCAGTTCTTC. Its translation: CASSPGLVYNEQFF.

The V and J genes are TRBV5-6 and TRBJ1-2, with 8 bases aligning to TRBD1. Germline CDR1 SGHDT, CDR2 YYEEEE. The CDR3 spans 15 residues. The V gene end was trimmed by 4 bases and the J gene end by 3 bases; junction bases not matched to a gene: 8. Here the CDR3 DNA reads TGTGCCAGCAGCCTTCAGGGGGCTGAGGACTATGGCTACACCTTC. Translation: CASSLQGAEDYGYTF.

On this clone: One end of the junction is discordant with germline, which a read error may explain. The rearrangement joins TRBV7-9 to TRBJ1-2; TRBD1 might be the D (6 bases). Per the germline V gene, CDR1 is SEHNR and CDR2 is FQNEAQ (reference sequence). CDR3 length equals 14 residues. The CDR3 sequence: CASSVRQESPEEVF. The CDR3, as DNA: TGTGCCAGCAGCGTCCGACAGGAGTCCCCCGAAGAAGTCTTC.

The chain joins TRBV19 to TRBJ1-6, with 7 bases identical to TRBD1. The CDR3 contains 15 residues. V shed 7 bases, J shed 7 bases, and the junction held 10 bases outside the gene matches. Germline V gene sequence: CDR1 LNHDA, CDR2 SQIVND (reference sequence). The CDR3 region is CASTPSGQPNSPLHF. In nucleotides, the CDR3 is TGTGCCAGTACCCCGTCGGGACAGCCGAATTCACCCCTCCACTTT.

As for this clone: Within the sample, other DNA sequences also encode this same CDR3. V usage is TRBV7-2 and J usage is TRBJ1-5; a weak D match, TRBD1 (6 bases). The CDR3 totals 14 residues. Germline V gives CDR1 SGHTA, CDR2 FQGNSA. The V end lost 6 bases, the J end lost 2 bases, and 11 bases lay between the germline ends. For the CDR3, the DNA is TGTGCCAGCAGTCAAGGGGGTGGCAATCAGCCCCAGCATTTT. Protein product: CASSQGGGNQPQHF.

This chain links TRBV6-1 with TRBJ1-2; D may be TRBD1 (6 bases). Germline V lookup: CDR1 MNHNS, CDR2 SASEGT. The CDR3 totals 14 residues. V lost 7 bases to trimming and J lost 0 bases, with 12 bases between them. CDR3 DNA sequence: TGTGCCAGCAAAAAGGACAGAGCTAACTATGGCTACACCTTC. Its translation: CASKKDRANYGYTF.

The V and J genes are TRBV12-5 and TRBJ2-7; 9 positions agree with TRBD1. Germline loops: CDR1 LGHNT, CDR2 FRNRAP. The J segment lost 3 bases and the V segment lost 6 bases, leaving 3 bases of the junction unmatched. The CDR3 sequence is 13 residues long. As DNA, the CDR3 is TGTGCTAGTGGGTCGGGACAGGGCTACGAGCAGTACTTC. Translated, it gives CASGSGQGYEQYF.

The chain uses TRBV6-1 and TRBJ2-5, with D possibly matching TRBD1 (6 bases). CDR3 length equals 13 residues. Germline CDR1 MNHNS, CDR2 SASEGT. V gave up 0 bases and J gave up 5 bases, with 7 bases separating them. The CDR3 DNA reads as TGTGCCAGCAGTGAAGCGGGGGCCGAGACCCAGTACTTC. It yields the protein CASSEAGAETQYF.

The genes are TRBV7-8 and TRBJ2-5; no firm D call. Trimming took 5 bases from V and 5 from J, leaving 6 bases between them. Germline loops: CDR1 SGHVS, CDR2 FQNEAQ. The CDR3 sequence is 11 residues long. CDR3 sequence: CASSPQETQYF. CDR3 in DNA: TGTGCCAGCAGCCCCCAGGAGACCCAGTACTTC.

The chain joins TRBV6-5 to TRBJ1-5, with 10 bases fitting TRBD1. V shed 6 bases and J 4 bases; nucleotides not matched to a gene: 3. Germline V gene sequence: CDR1 MNHEY, CDR2 SVGAGI. The CDR3 totals 14 residues. The CDR3 reads CASRGTGVNQPQHF. The CDR3 DNA reads as TGTGCCAGCAGAGGGACAGGGGTAAATCAGCCCCAGCATTTT.

This clone has more than one count but fewer than ten. The chain joins TRBV14 to TRBJ1-1; no firm D call. The length of the CDR3 is 15 residues. Germline-derived CDR1 and CDR2 are SGHDN and FVKESK. V was cut by 0 bases and J by 6 bases, with 14 bases left in between. The chain's CDR3 is CASSQDSVVGAEAFF. Here the CDR3 DNA reads TGTGCCAGCAGCCAAGATTCCGTGGTAGGAGCTGAAGCTTTCTTT. Full variable domain (remainder filled in from reference TRBV14 and TRBJ1-1): EAGVTQFPSHSVIEKGQTVTLRCDPISGHDNLYWYRRVMGKEIKFLLHFVKESKQDESGMPNNRFLAERTGGTYSTLKVQPAELEDSGVYFCASSQDSVVGAEAFFGQGTRLTVV.